This T cell receptor (beta chain) was captured by sequencing in a study of T cell repertoires in cytomegalovirus infection. From the reads, TCRdb called clonotypes with MiXCR, one entry per CDR3 protein. The sample lists about half a million distinct CDR3 sequences, around a third occurring once. The count of this clonotype is one. Antigen specificity is unknown. Between the trimmed V and J ends, which lost 5 bases and 6 bases, there was a span of 20 bases. The CDR3 runs 15 residues. Per germline, CDR1 DFQATT and CDR2 SNEGSKA (reference sequence). The V gene is TRBV20-1, the J gene TRBJ1-5, with D possibly matching TRBD1 (6 bases). The input for sequencing was cultured PBMCs, taken from culture after CMV antigen stimulation. The sequence came from a human donor in good health (CMV status not recorded). Some clones in this sample may be carry-over from other donors' samples. The CDR3 DNA reads TGCAGTGCTGCACAGGGATTAGGGCACGGTCAGCCCCAGCATTTT. As protein: CSAAQGLGHGQPQHF.